Given below is one T cell receptor beta chain in context. Its antigen remains unidentified. There are no base qualities to consult, and no much larger clone falls within one base. The CDR3 measures 14 amino acids from cysteine to phenylalanine. Only the CDR3 DNA is retained, 42 bases long and in frame from the first base. The germline V gene supplies CDR1 SGHRS and CDR2 YFSETQ. V and J are trimmed by 3 bases and 9 bases, and the gene matches miss 8 bases of the junction. Libraries came from the immunoSEQ multiplex PCR assay. The table was pulled from immuneACCESS by TCRdb, which kept in-frame rearrangements only. Such tables lose some clones; where checked, under half of the loss comes from unresolved V genes, and the rest has no known cause. The table for this sample lists hundreds of thousands of clones; around 87% of them were counted only once. The biggest ten clones account for 0.0095% to 0.012% of the sample.

These data come from a study of shared T cell receptors in the human thymus (dated by TCRdb to about 2021). Some background on the complete study: The study examined how the human thymus generates shared, self-reactive T-cell receptor alpha chains.

These data were also reused for a study on human thymus T cells. The second investigation adds: The donors were immunologically healthy infants in Finland who had open corrective cardiac surgery for congenital heart defects. Thymus tissue was collected as surgical resects that were removed during corrective cardiac surgery. V and J gene segment usage appeared biased in both thymic and peripheral blood repertoires. The related research reported highly overlapping thymic TCR repertoires among unrelated individuals. TCR alpha and beta repertoires from roughly 8 infant thymus samples and a few related peripheral blood samples were characterized in the study. Donor ages ranged from about 7 to 250 days, and the cohort comprised over 5 male and two female infants. After being mechanically released from the tissue, thymocytes were kept at -70 degrees C in pellets of roughly 10-33 million cells. A QIAsymphony instrument was used to extract genomic DNA from the frozen cell pellets. The immunoSEQ multiplex PCR assay was used to amplify the TCRB and TCRAD loci from a standardized amount of quality-controlled genomic DNA. The amplicons covered the V(D)J region and were long enough to include the CDR3 and to identify the V and J genes. The commercial immunoSEQ service was used to sequence amplicons on an Illumina platform. Corrections for primer bias and sequencing errors followed previously described methods, while TCRAD and TCRB definitions were based on the IMGT database. The repertoires were analysed using immunoSEQ Analyzer 3.0 and VDJTools for basic statistics, V/J segment usage, diversity estimates, rarefaction and pairwise overlap. Diversity was estimated with Chao1, ChaoE, Efron-Thisted, Shannon and inverse Simpson indices, and also on datasets down-sampled to the smallest sample. For repertoire overlap, CDR3 nucleotide sequence, V gene and J gene had to match strictly, and clustering was done by Jaccard-based multidimensional scaling. On average, thymus samples gave around 880,000 unique TCRB clonotypes, whereas blood samples gave 75,000 to 85,000.

Sequences were obtained from thymocytes. The sequence was obtained from a boy under three years old with a congenital heart defect. Donor details come from another sample of the same person, matched by shared clones. The rearrangement joined TRBV5-1 to TRBJ2-2; TRBD1 aligns with 7 central bases. Here is the DNA: TGCGCCAGCAGCTGTCGACAGGGCAGGAGGGAGCTGTTTTTT. Its coded protein is CASSCRQGRRELFF.